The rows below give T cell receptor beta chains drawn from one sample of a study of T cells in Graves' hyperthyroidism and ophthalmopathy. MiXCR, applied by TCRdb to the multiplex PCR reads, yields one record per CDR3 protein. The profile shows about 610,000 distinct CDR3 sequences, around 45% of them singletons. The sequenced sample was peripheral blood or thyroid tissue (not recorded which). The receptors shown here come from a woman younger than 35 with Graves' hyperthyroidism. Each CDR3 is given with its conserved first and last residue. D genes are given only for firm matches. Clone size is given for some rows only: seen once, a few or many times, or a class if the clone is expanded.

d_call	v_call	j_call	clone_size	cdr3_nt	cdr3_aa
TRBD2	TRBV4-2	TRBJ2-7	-	TGTGCCAGCAGCCGAGTATCGGGAGGGCTTTCGTACGAGCAGTACTTC	CASSRVSGGLSYEQYF
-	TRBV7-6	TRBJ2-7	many	TGTGCCAGCAGCTTAGAGGGTGGGAGCGAAAGCTCCTACGAGCAGTACTTC	CASSLEGGSESSYEQYF
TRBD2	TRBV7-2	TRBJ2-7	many	TGTGCCAGCAGCTTACTGATAGCGGGGATTTACGGGCAGTACTTC	CASSLLIAGIYGQYF
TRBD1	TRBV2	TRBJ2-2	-	TGTGCCAGCAACGGACAGGGAGAAGCCGGGGAGCTGTTTTTT	CASNGQGEAGELFF
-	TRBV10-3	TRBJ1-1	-	TGTGCCATCAGGGCAGGCGGGGACTACCTCGGAGGGTACACTGAAGCTTTCTTT	CAIRAGGDYLGGYTEAFF
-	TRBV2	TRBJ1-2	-	TGTGCCAGTCGACTAGCGTTATCCTACGGCTACACCTTC	CASRLALSYGYTF
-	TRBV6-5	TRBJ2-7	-	TGTGCCAGCAGTTACGGGACGGACGCGAATGAGCAGTACTTC	CASSYGTDANEQYF
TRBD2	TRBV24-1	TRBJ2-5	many	TGTGCCACCAGTTGGCGGGAGGCCTGCAAGAAAGAGACCCAGTACTTC	CATSWREACKKETQYF
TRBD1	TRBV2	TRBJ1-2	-	TGTGCCAGCAGAAGGGACAGGGGTTTTACGTTGGGCGGCTACACCTTC	CASRRDRGFTLGGYTF
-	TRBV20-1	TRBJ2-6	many	TGCAGTGCTAGTGGGGGCGCTGGGGCCAACGTCCTGACTTTC	CSASGGAGANVLTF
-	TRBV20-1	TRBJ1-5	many	TGCAGTGCTAGTGGAGGAGTTAGCAATCAGCCCCAGCATTTT	CSASGGVSNQPQHF
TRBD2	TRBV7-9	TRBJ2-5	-	TGTGTCAGCAGCTGGGGGGGAGAGACCCAGTACTTC	CVSSWGGETQYF
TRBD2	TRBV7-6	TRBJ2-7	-	TGTGCCAGCAGCATCAGACTAGCGGGAATTTCCTACGAGCAGTACTTC	CASSIRLAGISYEQYF
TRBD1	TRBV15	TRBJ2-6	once	TGTGCCACCAGCAGAACTCAGGGGGCCTCTGGGGCCAACGTCCTGACTTTC	CATSRTQGASGANVLTF
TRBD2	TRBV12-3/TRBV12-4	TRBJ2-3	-	TGTGCCAGCAGTTACTCGAACCAGATGCTCGGCGGGAGAACCACAGATACGCAGTATTTT	CASSYSNQMLGGRTTDTQYF
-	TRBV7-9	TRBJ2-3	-	TGTGCCAGCAGCTTAGACAGAAGCGATACGCAGTATTTT	CASSLDRSDTQYF
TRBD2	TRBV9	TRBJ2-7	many	TGTGCCAGCAGCGTTGGACTAGCGCCCCTCGAGCAGTACTTC	CASSVGLAPLEQYF
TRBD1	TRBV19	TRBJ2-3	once	TGTGCCAGTAGTCGCAACCACAGGGGAAGACGCACAGATACGCAGTATTTT	CASSRNHRGRRTDTQYF
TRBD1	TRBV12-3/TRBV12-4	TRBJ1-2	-	TGTGCCAGCAGTACGCCCGGGACAGGGGTCTCTGGCTACACCTTC	CASSTPGTGVSGYTF
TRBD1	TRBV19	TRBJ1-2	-	TGTGCCAGCGGGGGACAGGGCGTATCTAACTATGGCTACACCTTC	CASGGQGVSNYGYTF
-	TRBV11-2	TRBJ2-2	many	TGTGCCAGCAGCTTAGACCAGGGATGGCGCACCGGGGAGCTGTTTTTT	CASSLDQGWRTGELFF
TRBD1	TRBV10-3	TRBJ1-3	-	TGTGCCATCAGCGGTGGGACAGGGGGAAACACCATATATTTT	CAISGGTGGNTIYF
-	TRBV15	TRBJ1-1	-	TGTGCCACCAGCGGAGACAGCCTGAACACTGAAGCTTTCTTT	CATSGDSLNTEAFF
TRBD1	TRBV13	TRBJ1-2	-	TGTGCCAGCAGTGAATGGGCAGGGGGCGCAGGTGGCTACACCTTC	CASSEWAGGAGGYTF
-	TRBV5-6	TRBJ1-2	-	TGTGCCAGCAGCTCGCAAGCGGGAAAAGGCTACACCTTC	CASSSQAGKGYTF
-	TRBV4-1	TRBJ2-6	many	TGCGCCAGCAGCCATGATCGGACCTGGGCCAACGTCCTGACTTTC	CASSHDRTWANVLTF
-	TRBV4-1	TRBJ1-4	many	TGCGCCAGCAGCCCAGGATGGAGGGAAAAACTGTTTTTT	CASSPGWREKLFF
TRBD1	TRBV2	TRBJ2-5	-	TGTGCCAGCAGAGAGACAGGGGGAGGGGGGACCCAGTACTTC	CASRETGGGGTQYF
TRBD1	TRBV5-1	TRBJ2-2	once	TGCGCCAGCAGCTTGCGAACACCGGGACAGGGGGCGGTTGAGCAGTTTTTT	CASSLRTPGQGAVEQFF
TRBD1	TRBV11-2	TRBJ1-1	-	TGTGCCAGCAGTCCCGGGACAGGGGCACGGACTGAAGCTTTCTTT	CASSPGTGARTEAFF
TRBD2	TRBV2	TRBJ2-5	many	TGTGCCAGCAGGGGGGGGTTGAGGGAGACCCAGTACTTC	CASRGGLRETQYF
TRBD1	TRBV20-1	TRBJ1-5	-	TGCAGTGCTCACACAGGGGGAGGGGACCACCAGCCCCAGCATTTT	CSAHTGGGDHQPQHF
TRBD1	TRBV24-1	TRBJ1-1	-	TGTGCCACCAGTGCCAGTGGACAGGGATCGAACACTGAAGCTTTCTTT	CATSASGQGSNTEAFF
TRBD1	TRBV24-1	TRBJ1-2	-	TGTGCCACCAGTGTTGACAGGGATGGCTACACCTTC	CATSVDRDGYTF
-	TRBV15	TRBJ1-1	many	TGTGCCACCAGCCTACAGGTGAACACTGAAGCTTTCTTT	CATSLQVNTEAFF
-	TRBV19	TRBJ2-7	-	TGTGCCAGTAGTAATATCGGTCAGGTAGACGAGCAGTACTTC	CASSNIGQVDEQYF
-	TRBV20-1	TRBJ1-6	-	TGCAGTGCTAGGGGGGGCAGGGTCAGCAATTCACCCCTCCACTTT	CSARGGRVSNSPLHF
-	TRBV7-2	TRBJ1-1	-	TGTGCCAGCAGCACCCACGGGCCTCAGTTGATGAACACTGAAGCTTTCTTT	CASSTHGPQLMNTEAFF
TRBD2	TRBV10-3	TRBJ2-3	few	TGTGCCATCGGGGCAGGAGCGGGAGTGTTCGCAGATACGCAGTATTTT	CAIGAGAGVFADTQYF
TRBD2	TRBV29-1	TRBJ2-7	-	TGCAGCGTTTCGGGACTAGCGGGACACGAGCAGTACTTC	CSVSGLAGHEQYF
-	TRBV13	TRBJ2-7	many	TGTGCCAGCAGCTACCGAGGGGAGCAGTACTTC	CASSYRGEQYF
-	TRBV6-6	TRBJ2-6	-	TGTGCCAGCAGTCTCTACGCGACAGGATACTCTGGGGCCAACGTCCTGACTTTC	CASSLYATGYSGANVLTF
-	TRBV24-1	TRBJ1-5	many	TGTGCCACCAGTGACCCAAAAGGGTTAGATCAGCCCCAGCATTTT	CATSDPKGLDQPQHF
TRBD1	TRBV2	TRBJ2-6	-	TGTGCCAGCTCACCACCGGACAGGGGGTCTGGGGCCAACGTCCTGACTTTC	CASSPPDRGSGANVLTF
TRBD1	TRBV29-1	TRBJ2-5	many	TGCAGCGTTCTAAGGGACAGGGGGGAGACCCAGTACTTC	CSVLRDRGETQYF
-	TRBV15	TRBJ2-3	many	TGTGCCACCAGCACGGTTGGACACACAGATACGCAGTATTTT	CATSTVGHTDTQYF
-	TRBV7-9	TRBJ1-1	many	TGTGCCAGCAGCTCCCTTTCAGGGAATGGGAACACTGAAGCTTTCTTT	CASSSLSGNGNTEAFF
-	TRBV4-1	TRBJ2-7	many	TGCGCCAGCAGCCAAGACAGGAATTCCTACGAGCAGTACTTC	CASSQDRNSYEQYF
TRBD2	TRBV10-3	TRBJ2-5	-	TGTGCCATCAGGAGGGCTAGCGGAGAAGAGACCCAGTACTTC	CAIRRASGEETQYF
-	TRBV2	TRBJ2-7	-	TGTGCCAGCAGCCAACAACCTTACGAGCAGTACTTC	CASSQQPYEQYF
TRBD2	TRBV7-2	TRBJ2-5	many	TGTGCCACACAACTAGCGGGAGGTCAAGAGACCCAGTACTTC	CATQLAGGQETQYF
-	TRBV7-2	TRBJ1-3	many	TGTGCCAGCAGCCAACACCTAACGGGAAACACCATATATTTT	CASSQHLTGNTIYF
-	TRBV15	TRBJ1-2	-	TGTGCCACCAGCAGAGTCAAGAGCGGCACCTTC	CATSRVKSGTF
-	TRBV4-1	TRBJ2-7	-	TGCGCCAGCAGCCAAGCCTTCTCATCGCTAACGGGTTCCTACGAGCAGTACTTC	CASSQAFSSLTGSYEQYF
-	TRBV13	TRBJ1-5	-	TGTGCCAGCAGCTCTGGACAGTTCAATCAGCCCCAGCATTTT	CASSSGQFNQPQHF
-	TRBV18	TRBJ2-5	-	TGTGCCAGCTCACAGAAGGGTAGCGGACTAATGGGAGAGACCCAGTACTTC	CASSQKGSGLMGETQYF
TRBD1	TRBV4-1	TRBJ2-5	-	TGCGCCAGCAGCCAACCGGGACAGTTGGAGACCCAGTACTTC	CASSQPGQLETQYF
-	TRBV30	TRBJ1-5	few	TGTGCCTGGAGTCCAAGGGGTGGCAATCAGCCCCAGCATTTT	CAWSPRGGNQPQHF
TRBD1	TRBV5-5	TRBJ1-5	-	TGTGCCAGCAGCTTAAGGGGGACAGGGGTTACTCAGCCCCAGCATTTT	CASSLRGTGVTQPQHF